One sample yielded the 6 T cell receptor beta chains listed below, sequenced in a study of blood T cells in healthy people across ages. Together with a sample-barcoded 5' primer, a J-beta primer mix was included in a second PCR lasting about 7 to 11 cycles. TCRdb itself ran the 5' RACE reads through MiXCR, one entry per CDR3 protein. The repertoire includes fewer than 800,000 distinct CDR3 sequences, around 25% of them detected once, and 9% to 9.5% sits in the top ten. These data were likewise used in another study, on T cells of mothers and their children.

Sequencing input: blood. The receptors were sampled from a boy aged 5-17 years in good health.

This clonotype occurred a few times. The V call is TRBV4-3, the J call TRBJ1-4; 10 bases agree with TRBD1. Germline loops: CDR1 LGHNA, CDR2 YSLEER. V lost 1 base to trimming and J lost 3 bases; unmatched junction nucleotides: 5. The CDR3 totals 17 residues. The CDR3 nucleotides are TGCGCCAGCAGCCAAGTTATTGGACAGGGGGCTAATGAAAAACTGTTTTTT. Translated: CASSQVIGQGANEKLFF.

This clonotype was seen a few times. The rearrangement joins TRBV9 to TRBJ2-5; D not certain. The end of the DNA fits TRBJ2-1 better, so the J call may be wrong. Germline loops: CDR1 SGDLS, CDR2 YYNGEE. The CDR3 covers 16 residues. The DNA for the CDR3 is TGTGCCAGCAGCGTAGCCCTAGAGTCTTTAGAAAATGAGCAGTTCTTC. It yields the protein CASSVALESLENEQFF.

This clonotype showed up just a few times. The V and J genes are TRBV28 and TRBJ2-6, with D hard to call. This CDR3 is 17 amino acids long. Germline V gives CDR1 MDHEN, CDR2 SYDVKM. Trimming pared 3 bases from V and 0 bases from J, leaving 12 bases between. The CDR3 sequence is CASSFLTDHSGANVLTF. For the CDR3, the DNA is TGTGCCAGCAGTTTCCTCACAGACCACTCTGGGGCCAACGTCCTGACTTTC.

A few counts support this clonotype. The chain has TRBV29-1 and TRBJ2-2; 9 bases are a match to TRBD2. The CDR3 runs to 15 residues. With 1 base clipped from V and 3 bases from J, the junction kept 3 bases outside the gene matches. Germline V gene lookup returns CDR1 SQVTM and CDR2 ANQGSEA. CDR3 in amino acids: CSVEGSGGDTGELFF. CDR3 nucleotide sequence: TGCAGCGTTGAAGGTAGCGGGGGTGACACCGGGGAGCTGTTTTTT.

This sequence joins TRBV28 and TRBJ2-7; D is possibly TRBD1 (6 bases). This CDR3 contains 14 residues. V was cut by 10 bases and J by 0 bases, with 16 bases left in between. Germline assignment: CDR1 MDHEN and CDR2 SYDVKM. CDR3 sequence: CATKRTVPSYEQYF. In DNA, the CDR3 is TGTGCCACCAAACGGACAGTGCCCTCCTACGAGCAGTACTTC.

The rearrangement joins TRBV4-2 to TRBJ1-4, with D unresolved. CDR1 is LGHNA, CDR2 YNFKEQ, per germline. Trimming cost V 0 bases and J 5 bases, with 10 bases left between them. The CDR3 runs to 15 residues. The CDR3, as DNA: TGTGCCAGCAGCCAAGATAGGCAGGTGAATGAAAAACTGTTTTTT. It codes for CASSQDRQVNEKLFF.